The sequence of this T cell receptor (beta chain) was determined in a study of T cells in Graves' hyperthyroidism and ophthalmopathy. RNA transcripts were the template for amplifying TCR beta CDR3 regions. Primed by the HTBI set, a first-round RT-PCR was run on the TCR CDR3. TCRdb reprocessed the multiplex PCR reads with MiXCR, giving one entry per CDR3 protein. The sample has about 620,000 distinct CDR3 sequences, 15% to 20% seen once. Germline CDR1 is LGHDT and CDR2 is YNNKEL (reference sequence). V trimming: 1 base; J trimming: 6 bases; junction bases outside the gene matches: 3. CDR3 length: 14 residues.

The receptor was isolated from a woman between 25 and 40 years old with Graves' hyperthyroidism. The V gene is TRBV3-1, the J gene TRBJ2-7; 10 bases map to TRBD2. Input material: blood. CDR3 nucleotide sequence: TGTGCCAGCAGCCAAGCTAGCGGGAGACCCGAGCAGTACTTC. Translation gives CASSQASGRPEQYF.